Presented here are 31 T cell receptor beta chains from one specimen sequenced in a study of Ad26.COV2.S vaccination and SARS-CoV-2 variants. The sample's treatment: approximately 18 received Ad26.COV2.S at low or high dose, single or two shots; roughly 5 received placebo; per-sample allocation not given. Day 63 after the first vaccine or placebo injection was the time point for sampling. Sequenced by immunoSEQ multiplex PCR; TCRdb stores in-frame clones only, minus some. Counted here are about 480,000 clones, around nine tenths occurring once; the ten biggest clones make up 9.5% to 15%. The sample was peripheral blood, taken in a trial of Ad26.COV2.S vaccine versus placebo. These receptors all stem from a person aged 18-65 years who received the Ad26.COV2.S COVID-19 vaccine or a placebo.

CDR3 sequence reads: CASSQTRTGGETQYF. CDR3 coding DNA: TGTGCCAGCAGCCAAACTCGGACAGGGGGAGAGACCCAGTACTTC. The chain joins TRBV14 to TRBJ2-5; TRBD1 agrees at 10 bases. CDR3 length: 15 residues. CDR1 is SGHDN, CDR2 FVKESK, per germline. V shed 2 bases, J shed 4 bases, and the junction held 4 bases outside the gene matches.

The rearrangement links TRBV19 to TRBJ2-7; no definite D call. V shed 0 bases and J shed 3 bases, with 9 bases lying between them. The CDR3 contains 14 residues. The germline CDR1 and CDR2 sequences are LNHDA and SQIVND (reference sequence). The CDR3: CASSIDVGRYEQYF. The CDR3 nucleotides are TGTGCCAGTAGTATAGATGTGGGCCGCTACGAGCAGTACTTC.

The V and J genes are TRBV5-1 and TRBJ2-5; D unclear. V was pared by 4 bases and J by 6 bases, with 16 bases between. The CDR3 spans 14 residues. Per the germline V gene, CDR1 is SGHRS and CDR2 is YFSETQ. DNA of the CDR3: TGCGCCAGCAGCACACCTAGTCTGGAGAAGACCCAGTACTTC. As protein: CASSTPSLEKTQYF.

The chain has TRBV6-5 and TRBJ2-7; no clear D. With 4 bases removed from V and 6 bases from J, the gap between germline ends came to 10 bases. Germline CDR1 MNHEY, CDR2 SVGAGI. The CDR3 extends over 12 amino acids. CDR3 in amino acids: CASSLALIEQYF. CDR3 coding DNA: TGTGCCAGCAGTTTAGCCTTAATCGAGCAGTACTTC.

This rearrangement joins TRBV19 to TRBJ1-1; maybe TRBD1 (6 bases). V dropped 6 bases and J dropped 8 bases, with 13 bases sitting between them. Germline CDR1 reads LNHDA; CDR2 reads SQIVND (reference sequence). The CDR3 has 12 amino acids. Written as DNA, the CDR3 is TGTGCCAGTAGCCCCGGGGGGCGGGAAGCTTTCTTT. It codes for CASSPGGREAFF.

This rearrangement joins TRBV7-9 to TRBJ1-5; TRBD1 might be the D (6 bases). Germline V CDR1 and CDR2: SEHNR, FQNEAQ (reference sequence). V lost 5 bases and J lost 7, with 15 bases in between. This CDR3 comprises 14 residues. The CDR3 DNA follows: TGTGCCAGCAGCGGCGGGGGCGGGAGGCAGCCCCAGCATTTT. The encoded protein is CASSGGGGRQPQHF.

The chain uses TRBV7-2 and TRBJ1-2; possible D gene TRBD1, 5 bases. The CDR3 is 15 residues long. V lost 4 bases and J 10 bases, leaving 22 bases between the germline ends. Germline loops: CDR1 SGHTA, CDR2 FQGNSA. The CDR3 DNA follows: TGTGCCAGCAGCTCCGCCGACAGTCACGCGCAATTCTACACCTTC. Translation: CASSSADSHAQFYTF.

This clone was seen only once. The rearrangement uses TRBV19 and TRBJ1-5, with D uncertain. From germline, CDR1 is LNHDA and CDR2 SQIVND (reference sequence). With 9 bases removed from V and 2 bases from J, the gap between germline ends came to 14 bases. The CDR3 is 14 amino acids. The CDR3 DNA reads as TGTGCCAGCACTGCCACGTCCGGCAATCAGCCCCAGCATTTT. Protein product: CASTATSGNQPQHF.

This chain links TRBV2 with TRBJ2-1, with 7 bases aligning to TRBD2. V lost 8 bases to trimming and J lost 9 bases; unmatched junction nucleotides: 10. Germline CDR1 is SNHLY and CDR2 is FYNNEI. The CDR3 runs to 13 residues. This CDR3 is CASWRGGPIEQFF. CDR3 nucleotides: TGTGCCAGCTGGAGGGGAGGGCCGATTGAGCAGTTCTTC.

The chain joins TRBV28 to TRBJ2-3; 7 bases fit TRBD1. The V gene's germline CDR1 is MDHEN and CDR2 SYDVKM. The V segment lost 5 bases and the J segment 0 bases; nucleotides outside the gene matches: 5. CDR3 length equals 15 residues. The CDR3: CASSRWTGSTDTQYF. The CDR3 nucleotides are TGTGCCAGCAGTCGATGGACAGGTAGCACAGATACGCAGTATTTT.

The rearrangement joins TRBV10-3 to TRBJ1-3; D is unclear. The CDR3 is 15 amino acids. The V and J ends lost 6 bases and 3 bases respectively, with 15 bases between them. The germline V gene encodes CDR1 ENHRY and CDR2 SYGVKD. CDR3 region: CAIRGSEGNGNTIYF. CDR3 in DNA: TGTGCCATCAGAGGAAGTGAGGGAAATGGAAACACCATATATTTT.

This sequence joins TRBV7-8 and TRBJ2-1; a possible D gene is TRBD2 (6 bases). In germline, CDR1 is SGHVS, CDR2 FQNEAQ. With 4 bases removed from V and 8 bases from J, the gap between germline ends came to 12 bases. CDR3 size: 13 residues. CDR3 sequence: CASSSTSYYEQFF. The CDR3 DNA is TGTGCCAGCAGCTCGACTAGTTACTATGAGCAGTTCTTC.

The chain employs TRBV5-4 and TRBJ1-2; D unclear. The CDR3 extends over 15 amino acids. Trimming pared 0 bases from V and 8 bases from J, leaving 17 bases between. Germline V gene lookup returns CDR1 SGHNT and CDR2 YYREEE (reference sequence). Here the CDR3 DNA reads TGTGCCAGCAGCTTGGGTGGGCAGCTTACCCTCGGCTACACCTTC. As protein: CASSLGGQLTLGYTF.

V is TRBV19 and J is TRBJ2-1; 9 bases map to TRBD2. This CDR3 contains 15 residues. Germline values: CDR1 LNHDA, CDR2 SQIVND (reference sequence). Germline trimming cut 3 bases from V and 3 bases from J; bases unmatched to any gene: 3. The DNA for the CDR3 is TGTGCCAGTAGTATTGTGACTAGCGGCTACAATGAGCAGTTCTTC. Translating it yields CASSIVTSGYNEQFF.

The V gene is TRBV7-2, the J gene TRBJ2-1, with TRBD2 identical over 9 bases. The V segment lost 5 bases and the J segment 6 bases; nucleotides outside the gene matches: 11. Germline CDR1 reads SGHTA; CDR2 reads FQGNSA. This CDR3 comprises 16 residues. The DNA of the CDR3 is TGTGCCAGCAGCATAGATACGGGACTAGCAAGCAATGAGCAGTTCTTC. Translation: CASSIDTGLASNEQFF.

The V and J genes are TRBV21-1 and TRBJ2-3; the table assigns TRBD1, which was not confirmed against the DNA. TRBV21-1 is assigned pseudogene status. CDR3 length: 16 residues. CDR3 sequence reads: CASSPKGHPPGDTQYF. For the CDR3, the DNA is TGTGCCAGCAGCCCTAAGGGACACCCCCCGGGGGATACGCAGTATTTT.

The chain couples TRBV30 to TRBJ1-2, with TRBD1 as a possible D gene (5 bases). Looked up from germline, CDR1 is GTSNPN and CDR2 is SVGIG (reference sequence). This CDR3 is 14 amino acids long. Deletions cut 0 bases from V and 4 bases from J, with 12 bases between. As DNA, the CDR3 is TGTGCCTGGAGTGTAGACAGAGCAGTCTATGGCTACACCTTC. This codes for CAWSVDRAVYGYTF.

V is TRBV5-4 and J is TRBJ2-7, with 9 bases identical to TRBD2. CDR1 is SGHNT and CDR2 is YYREEE in the germline V gene (reference sequence). The CDR3 is 17 residues long. After removal of 4 bases from V and 5 bases from J, the junction contained 16 bases not matched to a gene. CDR3 DNA: TGTGCCAGCAGCGGGATCAATCCGGGACTAGCAGTCCACGAGCAGTACTTC. Amino acid sequence: CASSGINPGLAVHEQYF.

The chain uses TRBV29-1 and TRBJ1-4; D not resolved. Germline V CDR1 and CDR2: SQVTM, ANQGSEA. The CDR3 is made up of 12 amino acids. V was pared by 5 bases and J by 8 bases, with 12 bases between. The chain's CDR3 is CSVRRGGEKLFF. The DNA of the CDR3 is TGCAGCGTTCGTCGCGGCGGGGAAAAACTGTTTTTT.

This clone was counted between two and nine times. V usage is TRBV29-1 and J usage is TRBJ1-1, with a possible D match to TRBD1 (6 bases). V lost 5 bases and J lost 0, with 10 bases in between. This CDR3 has 13 amino acids. CDR1 is SQVTM and CDR2 is ANQGSEA in the germline V gene. The CDR3 spells CSVTGQLNTEAFF. The DNA for the CDR3 is TGCAGCGTTACGGGACAACTGAACACTGAAGCTTTCTTT. Supplemented by reference TRBV29-1 and TRBJ1-1, the full variable domain reads SAVISQKPSRDICQRGTSLTIQCQVDSQVTMMFWYRQQPGQSLTLIATANQGSEATYESGFVIDKFPISRPNLTFSTLTVSNMSPEDSSIYLCSVTGQLNTEAFFGQGTRLTVV.

The chain joins TRBV19 to TRBJ2-7; D unclear. The CDR3 is made up of 15 amino acids. The germline V and J ends were trimmed by 5 bases and 7 bases, with 21 bases remaining between them. Germline V lookup: CDR1 LNHDA, CDR2 SQIVND (reference sequence). This chain's CDR3 is CASSRQASVPQEQYF. The CDR3 region has the DNA TGTGCCAGTAGTCGCCAGGCCAGCGTACCACAAGAGCAGTACTTC.

V and J are TRBV3-1 (or the pseudogene TRBV3-2) and TRBJ2-1, with TRBD2 matching over 10 bases. Looked up from germline, CDR1 is LGHDT and CDR2 is YNNKEL (reference sequence). V shed 0 bases and J 4 bases; nucleotides not matched to a gene: 9. This CDR3 comprises 18 residues. This CDR3 reads CASSQDLSGRVLYNEQFF. Here the CDR3 DNA reads TGTGCCAGCAGCCAAGATTTGAGCGGGAGGGTACTATACAATGAGCAGTTCTTC.

The chain joins TRBV7-2 to TRBJ2-7; 7 bases agree with TRBD2. The length of the CDR3 is 16 residues. The V and J ends lost 0 bases and 0 bases, in that order; junction bases with no gene match: 5. Germline assignment: CDR1 SGHTA and CDR2 FQGNSA. CDR3 nucleotides: TGTGCCAGCAGCTTAGCGCCACTAGCGAACTCCTACGAGCAGTACTTC. Translated: CASSLAPLANSYEQYF.

The rearrangement links TRBV27 to TRBJ2-2, with D tentatively TRBD1 (5 bases). CDR3 length equals 14 residues. Between the trimmed V and J ends, which lost 5 bases and 4 bases, there was a span of 11 bases. Per germline, CDR1 MNHEY and CDR2 SMNVEV (reference sequence). CDR3 sequence (DNA): TGTGCCAGCAGTATCAGGGCCGGCACCGGGGAGCTGTTTTTT. This encodes CASSIRAGTGELFF.

The chain is built from TRBV7-2 and TRBJ2-7, with a tentative D call TRBD1 (6 bases). Germline V gene lookup returns CDR1 SGHTA and CDR2 FQGNSA. This CDR3 contains 14 residues. Trimming shortened V by 2 bases and J by 4 bases, and 12 bases separated the two germline ends. CDR3 sequence reads: CASSLQGIQYEQYF. DNA of the CDR3: TGTGCCAGCAGCTTACAGGGGATCCAGTACGAGCAGTACTTC.

CDR3 sequence (DNA): TGTGCCAGCAGTCGACTAGCGGGCTCCTACGAGCAGTACTTC. As protein: CASSRLAGSYEQYF. J is TRBJ2-7 and V is TRBV7-2, with TRBD2 identical over 10 bases. V trimming: 6 bases; J trimming: 0 bases; junction bases outside the gene matches: 2. The CDR3 covers 14 residues. CDR1 and CDR2 (germline): SGHTA, FQGNSA. The complete variable domain, with remaining parts taken from reference TRBV7-2 and TRBJ2-7, reads GAGVSQSPSNKVTEKGKDVELRCDPISGHTALYWYRQSLGQGLEFLIYFQGNSAPDKSGLPSDRFSAERTGGSVSTLTIQRTQQEDSAVYLCASSRLAGSYEQYFGPGTRLTVT.

This clone appeared a single time. The chain employs TRBV28 and TRBJ2-5; 8 nucleotides match TRBD2. The CDR3 sequence is 14 residues long. Germline CDR1 and CDR2: MDHEN and SYDVKM. V trimming: 10 bases; J trimming: 4 bases; junction bases outside the gene matches: 11. As DNA, the CDR3 is TGTGCCACCCTCGGGGGGGCCGGGAGAGAGACCCAGTACTTC. It specifies CATLGGAGRETQYF.

V gene TRBV28 combines with J gene TRBJ2-7; unclear D gene. Trimming took 7 bases from V and 7 from J, leaving 14 bases between them. The CDR3 contains 12 residues. The V gene's germline CDR1 is MDHEN and CDR2 SYDVKM. The CDR3 sequence: CASTDTPGEQYF. Written as DNA, the CDR3 is TGTGCCAGCACCGATACCCCCGGGGAGCAGTACTTC. Full variable domain (remainder filled in from reference TRBV28 and TRBJ2-7): DVKVTQSSRYLVKRTGEKVFLECVQDMDHENMFWYRQDPGLGLRLIYFSYDVKMKEKGDIPEGYSVSREKKERFSLILESASTNQTSMYLCASTDTPGEQYFGPGTRLTVT.

The CDR3 spells CASSSPASGRYNEQFF. The CDR3 DNA sequence: TGTGCCAGCAGTTCCCCGGCTAGCGGGAGGTATAATGAGCAGTTCTTC. The genes are TRBV28 and TRBJ2-1, with 11 bases identical to TRBD2. V shed 4 bases and J 7 bases; nucleotides not matched to a gene: 9. Per germline, CDR1 MDHEN and CDR2 SYDVKM. The CDR3 runs to 16 residues.

J is TRBJ2-7 and V is TRBV20-1, with 12 bases fitting TRBD2. With V trimmed by 3 bases and J by 0 bases, 6 bases remained unmatched. The CDR3 spans 16 residues. CDR1 DFQATT and CDR2 SNEGSKA come from the germline V gene (reference sequence). The CDR3 bases are TGCAGTGCTAGTGGACTAGCGGGAATTAGCTCCTACGAGCAGTACTTC. Translating it yields CSASGLAGISSYEQYF.

In this sample, this clone turned up once. The rearrangement joins TRBV6-5 to TRBJ2-7; tentative D call: TRBD2 (6 bases). The CDR3 sequence is 14 residues long. Trimming removed 6 bases at V and 3 bases at J, with 15 bases between. Germline V CDR1 and CDR2: MNHEY, SVGAGI. The CDR3 region is CASRAGLHRYEQYF. The CDR3, as DNA: TGTGCCAGCAGAGCCGGACTACACCGCTACGAGCAGTACTTC.